This paragraph covers one T cell receptor beta chain sequence. What it recognizes is unknown. Findings and caveats of the study: Tumor Treg TCRs overlapped most with tumor naive CD4+ cells.

Memory CD4+ cells were defined as CD4+CD45RO+CD25-. Semi-nested PCR with Nested Universal Primer A followed constant-region reverse priming of full-length variable regions. TCRdb called the 5' RACE reads again in MiXCR, with one record for every CDR3 protein. The sample lists 35,000 to 50,000 distinct CDR3 sequences; less than 35% were seen once. The germline gives CDR1 SGHRS, CDR2 YFSETQ. This CDR3 is 14 amino acids long. V lost 4 bases to trimming and J lost 0 bases, with 8 bases between them. The sequence came from a female donor with breast cancer. The material sequenced was memory CD4+ T cells sorted from a lymph node. Subset reported: memory CD4+ T cells, CD4+CD45RO+CD25-. The chain uses TRBV5-1 and TRBJ1-3; D possibly corresponds to TRBD1 (6 bases). CDR3 amino acids: CASSQDSSGNTIYF. The CDR3 DNA follows: TGCGCCAGCAGCCAGGACAGCTCTGGAAACACCATATATTTT.